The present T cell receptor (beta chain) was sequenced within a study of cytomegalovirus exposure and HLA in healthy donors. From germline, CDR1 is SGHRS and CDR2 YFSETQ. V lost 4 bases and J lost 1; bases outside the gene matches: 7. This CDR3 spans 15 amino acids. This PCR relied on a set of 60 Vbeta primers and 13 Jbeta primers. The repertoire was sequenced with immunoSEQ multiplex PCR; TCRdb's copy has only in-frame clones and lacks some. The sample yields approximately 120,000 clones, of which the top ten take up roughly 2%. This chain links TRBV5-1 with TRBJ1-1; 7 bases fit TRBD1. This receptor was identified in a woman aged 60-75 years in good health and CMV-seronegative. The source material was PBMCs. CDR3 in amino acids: CASSPDREGNTEAFF. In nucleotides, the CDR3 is TGCGCCAGCAGCCCCGACAGGGAAGGGAACACTGAAGCTTTCTTT. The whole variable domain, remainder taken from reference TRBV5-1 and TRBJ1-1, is KAGVTQTPRYLIKTRGQQVTLSCSPISGHRSVSWYQQTPGQGLQFLFEYFSETQRNKGNFPGRFSGRQFSNSRSEMNVSTLELGDSALYLCASSPDREGNTEAFFGQGTRLTVV.